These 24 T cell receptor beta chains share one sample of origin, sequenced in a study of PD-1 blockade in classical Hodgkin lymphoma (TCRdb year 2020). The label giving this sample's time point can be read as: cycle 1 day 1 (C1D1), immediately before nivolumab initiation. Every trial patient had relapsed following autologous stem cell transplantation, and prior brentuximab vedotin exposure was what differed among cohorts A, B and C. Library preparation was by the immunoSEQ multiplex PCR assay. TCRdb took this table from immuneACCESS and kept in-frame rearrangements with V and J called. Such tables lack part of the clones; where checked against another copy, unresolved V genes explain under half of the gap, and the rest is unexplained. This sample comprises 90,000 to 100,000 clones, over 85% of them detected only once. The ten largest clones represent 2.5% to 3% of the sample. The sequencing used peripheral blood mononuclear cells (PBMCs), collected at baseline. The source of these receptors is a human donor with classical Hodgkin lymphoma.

CDR3 nucleotides: TGTGCCAGCAGTGAAGCTCCGGGACTAGCGGGAATATACGAGCAGTACTTC. Encoded protein: CASSEAPGLAGIYEQYF. The chain carries TRBV6-1 and TRBJ2-7, with 13 bases fitting TRBD2. The J segment lost 4 bases and the V segment lost 0 bases, leaving 6 bases of the junction unmatched. The CDR3 has 17 residues. Germline V gives CDR1 MNHNS, CDR2 SASEGT.

The DNA of the CDR3 is TGTGCCAGCAGCTTATCGGGACCCGGATACGAGCAGTACTTC. This codes for CASSLSGPGYEQYF. This chain connects TRBV5-8 to TRBJ2-7; D is tentatively TRBD1 or TRBD2 (5 bases each). Germline lookup yields CDR1 SGHTS and CDR2 YDEGEE. With 2 bases removed from V and 4 bases from J, the gap between germline ends came to 13 bases. The CDR3 contains 14 residues.

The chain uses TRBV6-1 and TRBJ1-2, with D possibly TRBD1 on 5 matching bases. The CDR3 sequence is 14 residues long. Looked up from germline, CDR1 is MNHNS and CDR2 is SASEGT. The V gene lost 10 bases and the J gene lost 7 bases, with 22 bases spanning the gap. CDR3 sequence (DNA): TGTGCCATCGGGTTGGGGGGTAGTCTTCTTGGCTACACCTTC. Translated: CAIGLGGSLLGYTF.

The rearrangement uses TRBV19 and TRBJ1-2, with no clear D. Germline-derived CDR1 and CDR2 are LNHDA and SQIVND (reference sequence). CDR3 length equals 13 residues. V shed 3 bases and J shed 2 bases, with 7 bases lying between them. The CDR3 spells CASSMPGNYGYTF. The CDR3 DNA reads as TGTGCCAGTAGTATGCCAGGCAACTATGGCTACACCTTC.

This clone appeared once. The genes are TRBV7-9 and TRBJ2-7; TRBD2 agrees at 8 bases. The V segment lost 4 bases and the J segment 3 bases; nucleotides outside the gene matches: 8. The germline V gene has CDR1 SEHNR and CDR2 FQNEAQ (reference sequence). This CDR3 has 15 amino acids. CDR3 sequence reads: CASSSVAGPRYEQYF. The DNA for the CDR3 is TGTGCCAGCAGCTCGGTAGCGGGACCGCGCTACGAGCAGTACTTC.

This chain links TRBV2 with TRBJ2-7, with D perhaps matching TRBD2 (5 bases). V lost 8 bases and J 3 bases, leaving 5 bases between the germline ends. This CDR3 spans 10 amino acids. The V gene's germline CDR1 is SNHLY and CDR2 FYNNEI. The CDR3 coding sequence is TGTGCCAGCGCGGGCTACGAGCAGTACTTC. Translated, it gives CASAGYEQYF. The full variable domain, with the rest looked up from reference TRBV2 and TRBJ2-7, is EPEVTQTPSHQVTQMGQEVILRCVPISNHLYFYWYRQILGQKVEFLVSFYNNEISEKSEIFDDQFSVERPDGSNFTLKIRSTKLEDSAMYFCASAGYEQYFGPGTRLTVT.

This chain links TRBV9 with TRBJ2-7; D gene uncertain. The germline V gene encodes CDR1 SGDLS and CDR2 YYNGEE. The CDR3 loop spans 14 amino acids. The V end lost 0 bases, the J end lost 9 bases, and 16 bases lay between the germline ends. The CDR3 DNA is TGTGCCAGCAGCGTAGTAGGCTCGGCCAGCAGGCAGTACTTC. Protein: CASSVVGSASRQYF. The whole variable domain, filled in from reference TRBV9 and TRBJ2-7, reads DSGVTQTPKHLITATGQRVTLRCSPRSGDLSVYWYQQSLDQGLQFLIQYYNGEERAKGNILERFSAQQFPDLHSELNLSSLELGDSALYFCASSVVGSASRQYFGPGTRLTVT.

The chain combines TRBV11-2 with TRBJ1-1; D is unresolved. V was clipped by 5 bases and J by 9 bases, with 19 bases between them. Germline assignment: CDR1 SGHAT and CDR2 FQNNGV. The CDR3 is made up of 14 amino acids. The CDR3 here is CASSLSGSQVKAFF. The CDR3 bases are TGTGCCAGCAGCCTCAGCGGGAGTCAGGTCAAAGCTTTCTTT.

The CDR3 loop is CASSVEAVETQYF. CDR3 nucleotides: TGTGCCAGCAGCGTAGAAGCGGTAGAGACCCAGTACTTC. The rearrangement uses TRBV9 and TRBJ2-5, with D possibly matching TRBD2 (5 bases). The CDR3 covers 13 residues. Trimming cost V 0 bases and J 4 bases, with 7 bases left between them. Per the germline V gene, CDR1 is SGDLS and CDR2 is YYNGEE.

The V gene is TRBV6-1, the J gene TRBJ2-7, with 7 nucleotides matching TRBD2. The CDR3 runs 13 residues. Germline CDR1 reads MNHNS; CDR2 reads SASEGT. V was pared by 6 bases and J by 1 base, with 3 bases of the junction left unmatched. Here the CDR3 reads CASRLAASYEQYF. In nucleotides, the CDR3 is TGTGCCAGCAGGCTAGCGGCGTCCTACGAGCAGTACTTC.

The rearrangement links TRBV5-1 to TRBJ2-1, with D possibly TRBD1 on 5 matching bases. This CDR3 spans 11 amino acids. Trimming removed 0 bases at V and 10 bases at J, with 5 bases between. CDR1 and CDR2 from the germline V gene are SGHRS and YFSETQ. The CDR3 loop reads CASSLEGEQFF. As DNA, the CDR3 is TGCGCCAGCAGCTTGGAGGGGGAGCAGTTCTTC.

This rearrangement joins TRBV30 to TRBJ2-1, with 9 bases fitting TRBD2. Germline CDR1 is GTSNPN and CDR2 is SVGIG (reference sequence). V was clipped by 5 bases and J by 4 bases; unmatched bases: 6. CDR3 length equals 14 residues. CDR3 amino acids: CAWQRLAVYNEQFF. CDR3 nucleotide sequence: TGTGCCTGGCAGAGACTAGCGGTTTACAATGAGCAGTTCTTC.

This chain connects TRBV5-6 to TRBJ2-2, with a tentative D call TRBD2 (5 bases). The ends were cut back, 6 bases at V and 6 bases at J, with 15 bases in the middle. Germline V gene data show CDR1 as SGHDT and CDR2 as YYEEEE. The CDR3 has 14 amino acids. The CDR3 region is CASTPRVGSGELFF. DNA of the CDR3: TGTGCCAGCACCCCGAGGGTTGGATCCGGGGAGCTGTTTTTT.

The CDR3 reads CAWIRQLGPYEQYF. The DNA for the CDR3 is TGTGCCTGGATTCGACAGTTGGGGCCCTACGAGCAGTACTTC. This chain links TRBV30 with TRBJ2-7; TRBD1 is a possible D gene (5 bases). V was pared by 4 bases and J by 2 bases, with 15 bases between. The germline gives CDR1 GTSNPN, CDR2 SVGIG (reference sequence). The CDR3 sequence is 14 residues long. Full variable domain (rest looked up from reference TRBV30 and TRBJ2-7): SQTIHQWPATLVQPVGSPLSLECTVEGTSNPNLYWYRQAAGRGLQLLFYSVGIGQISSEVPQNLSASRPQDRQFILSSKKLLLSDSGFYLCAWIRQLGPYEQYFGPGTRLTVT.

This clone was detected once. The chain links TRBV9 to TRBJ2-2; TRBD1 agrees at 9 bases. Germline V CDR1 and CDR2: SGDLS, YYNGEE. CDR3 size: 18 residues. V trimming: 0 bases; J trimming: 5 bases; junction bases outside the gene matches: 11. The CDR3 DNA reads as TGTGCCAGCAGCGTAGAAGCCACAGGGGGCGCTAGAACCGGGGAGCTGTTTTTT. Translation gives CASSVEATGGARTGELFF. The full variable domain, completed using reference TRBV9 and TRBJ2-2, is DSGVTQTPKHLITATGQRVTLRCSPRSGDLSVYWYQQSLDQGLQFLIQYYNGEERAKGNILERFSAQQFPDLHSELNLSSLELGDSALYFCASSVEATGGARTGELFFGEGSRLTVL.

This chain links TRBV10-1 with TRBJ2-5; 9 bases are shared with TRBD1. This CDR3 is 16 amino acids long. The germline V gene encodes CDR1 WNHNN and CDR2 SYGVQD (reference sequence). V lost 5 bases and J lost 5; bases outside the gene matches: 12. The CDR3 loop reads CASSPGTGGKGETQYF. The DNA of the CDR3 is TGCGCCAGCAGTCCAGGAACAGGGGGCAAGGGGGAGACCCAGTACTTC.

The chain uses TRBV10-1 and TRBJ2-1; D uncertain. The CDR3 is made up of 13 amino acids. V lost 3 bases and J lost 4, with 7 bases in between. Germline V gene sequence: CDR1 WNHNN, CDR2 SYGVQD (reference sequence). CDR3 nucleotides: TGCGCCAGCAGTGATGTAGGGTACAATGAGCAGTTCTTC. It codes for CASSDVGYNEQFF.

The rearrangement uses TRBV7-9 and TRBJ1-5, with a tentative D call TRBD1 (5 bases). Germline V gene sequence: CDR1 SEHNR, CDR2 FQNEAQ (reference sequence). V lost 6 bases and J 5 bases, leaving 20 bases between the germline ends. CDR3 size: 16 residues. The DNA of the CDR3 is TGTGCCAGCAGTCTCGGGGCGGGCCAGGGACATCAGCCCCAGCATTTT. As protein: CASSLGAGQGHQPQHF.

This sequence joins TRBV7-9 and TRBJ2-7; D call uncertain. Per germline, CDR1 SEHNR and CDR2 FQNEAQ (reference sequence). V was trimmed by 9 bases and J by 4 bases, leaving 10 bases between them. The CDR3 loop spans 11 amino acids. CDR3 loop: CASQLGYEQYF. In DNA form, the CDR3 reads TGTGCCAGTCAGCTTGGTTACGAGCAGTACTTC.

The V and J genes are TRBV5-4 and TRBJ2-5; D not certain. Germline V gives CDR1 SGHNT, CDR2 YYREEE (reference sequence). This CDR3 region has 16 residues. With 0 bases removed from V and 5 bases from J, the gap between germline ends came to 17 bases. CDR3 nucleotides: TGTGCCAGCAGCTTGGCCAGGCAGGACCCTAGGGAGACCCAGTACTTC. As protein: CASSLARQDPRETQYF. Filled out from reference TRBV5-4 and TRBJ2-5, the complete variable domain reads ETGVTQSPTHLIKTRGQQVTLRCSSQSGHNTVSWYQQALGQGPQFIFQYYREEENGRGNFPPRFSGLQFPNYSSELNVNALELDDSALYLCASSLARQDPRETQYFGPGTRLLVL.

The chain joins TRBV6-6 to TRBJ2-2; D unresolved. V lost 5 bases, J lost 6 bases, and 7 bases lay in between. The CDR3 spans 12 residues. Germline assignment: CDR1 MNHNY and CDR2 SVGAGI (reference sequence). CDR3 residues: CASSRGAGELFF. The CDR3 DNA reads TGTGCCAGCAGTCGTGGGGCCGGGGAGCTGTTTTTT.

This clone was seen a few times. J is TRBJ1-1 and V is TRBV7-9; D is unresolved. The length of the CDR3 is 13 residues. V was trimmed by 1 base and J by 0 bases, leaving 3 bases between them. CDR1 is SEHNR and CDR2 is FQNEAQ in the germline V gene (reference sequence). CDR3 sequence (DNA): TGTGCCAGCAGCTTAGAAATGAACACTGAAGCTTTCTTT. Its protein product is CASSLEMNTEAFF.

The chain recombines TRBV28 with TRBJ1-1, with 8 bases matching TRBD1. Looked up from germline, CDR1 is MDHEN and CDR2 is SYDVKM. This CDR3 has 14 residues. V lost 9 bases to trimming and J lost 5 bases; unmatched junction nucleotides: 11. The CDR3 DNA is TGTGCCAGTGAACCGACAGGGGCGGGTACTGAAGCTTTCTTT. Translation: CASEPTGAGTEAFF.

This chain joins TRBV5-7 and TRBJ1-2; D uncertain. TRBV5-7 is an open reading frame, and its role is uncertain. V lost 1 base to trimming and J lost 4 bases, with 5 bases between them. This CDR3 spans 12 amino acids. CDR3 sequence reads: CASSLKAYGYTF. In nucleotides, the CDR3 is TGTGCCAGCAGCTTGAAAGCCTATGGCTACACCTTC.